This TCR beta chain was profiled in a study of blood T cell repertoires in COVID-19. Looking at the study overall: Researchers got acute and convalescent COVID-19 samples from the United States, Italy and Spain. Sample material is recorded as cDNA or gDNA derived from T cells, B-cell-depleted T cells, or PBMCs.

The table came from immunoSEQ multiplex PCR; TCRdb's copy has only in-frame clones and leaves some out. The repertoire includes 50,000 or so clones, approximately 83% of them detected once, and approximately 10% sits in the top ten. The CDR3 loop spans 11 amino acids. The V gene's germline CDR1 is SEHNR and CDR2 FQNEAQ (reference sequence). V was shortened by 5 bases and J by 3 bases, with 5 bases between the two germline ends. Seattle's cohort entered during active infection and was followed longitudinally. The genes are TRBV7-9 and TRBJ2-7; D not resolved. Sequenced input: peripheral blood. The source of this sequence is a man aged 80 or over with COVID-19, enrolled during active disease. In nucleotides, the CDR3 is TGTGCCAGCAGCCTTATCTACGAGCAGTACTTC. Its protein product is CASSLIYEQYF.